The clone carrying this T cell receptor beta chain has only a few counts. Its antigen remains unidentified. The entry originates in a study of beta chain features in type 1 diabetes. The whole isolated RNA underwent reverse transcription, so sequencing captured expressed TCRB transcripts. Clones were read by immunoSEQ multiplex PCR, and TCRdb kept only the in-frame ones, dropping some. Altogether hundreds of thousands of clones are present, over 9.5% being singletons, with the ten largest covering around 0.02%. Whole-study results and caveats: Patients' naive, central memory and regulatory TCRB repertoires appeared more alike than those of healthy donors. Lower insertion and higher deletion counts appeared at VDJ junctions in type 1 diabetes patients.

Germline loops: CDR1 SGDLS, CDR2 YYNGEE. J lost 6 bases, V lost 3 bases, and 5 bases had no gene match. The CDR3 extends over 14 amino acids. CD4+ cells of the naive, central memory, regulatory and stem cell-like memory types were sorted via CD45RO/CCR7/CD25/CD127/CD95/CD27. The V and J genes are TRBV9 and TRBJ1-5, with 8 bases that match TRBD1. Source material: naive CD4+ T cells from blood. The TCR originated in a man between 18 and 35 years old in good health. The CDR3 DNA sequence: TGTGCCAGCAGCGCCACAGGGGGGGGTCAGCCCCAGCATTTT. Translating it yields CASSATGGGQPQHF.